The 11 T cell receptor beta chains in this list originate from one sample, sequenced in a study of T cells expressing NK-cell markers. TCRdb reworked the 5' RACE reads into one entry per CDR3 protein, no DNA. Here the sample table reports some 340,000 distinct CDR3 sequences. Sequencing was carried out using blood T cells: a sorted CD56 or NKG2C T cell subset, CD4+ or CD8+ T cells, or bulk PBMC T cells (not recorded which). The source of these receptors is a man aged 18-70 years in good health.

The CDR3 protein is CASSPGLAGKVGEQYF. This chain links TRBV5-1 with TRBJ2-7; checking the TCRdb D call of TRBD2 is not possible without DNA. The CDR3 totals 16 residues. Per germline, CDR1 SGHRS and CDR2 YFSETQ.

This chain joins TRBV6-1 and TRBJ2-7; no DNA is available, so the TRBD2 call from TCRdb remains unchecked. CDR3 size: 15 residues. Per the germline V gene, CDR1 is MNHNS and CDR2 is SASEGT. The CDR3 loop is CASLTAGLSSYEQYF.

V and J are TRBV7-2 and TRBJ2-1; TCRdb names TRBD1, which stays unverified in the absence of DNA. CDR3 length equals 16 residues. CDR1 and CDR2 from the germline V gene are SGHTA and FQGNSA. The chain's CDR3 is CASSSSGGSSYNEQFF.

The chain uses TRBV20-1 and TRBJ2-1; TCRdb gives TRBD2 as the D gene, but with no DNA this cannot be confirmed. CDR1 is DFQATT, CDR2 SNEGSKA, per germline (reference sequence). The CDR3 is made up of 16 amino acids. The CDR3 loop reads CSASQPTSGTYNEQFF.

The V and J genes are TRBV7-6 and TRBJ2-1; with no DNA, the TCRdb D assignment of TRBD2 cannot be verified. This CDR3 contains 16 residues. Germline V gene sequence: CDR1 SGHVS, CDR2 FNYEAQ. The CDR3 sequence is CASSLTSGALYNEQFF.

The chain recombines TRBV7-9 with TRBJ2-7; TCRdb reports TRBD1, a call that lacks DNA to check it against. Germline CDR1 is SEHNR and CDR2 is FQNEAQ (reference sequence). The CDR3 is 14 residues long. The CDR3 sequence: CASSGGQENYEQYF.

The J gene is TRBJ2-5, the V gene TRBV20-1; TCRdb names TRBD2, which stays unverified in the absence of DNA. Germline CDR1 is DFQATT and CDR2 is SNEGSKA (reference sequence). The CDR3 is 14 amino acids. This CDR3 reads CSARVGTSRETQYF.

The genes are TRBV12-3 or TRBV12-4 and TRBJ1-5; TCRdb's assignment of TRBD1 cannot be checked, as there is no DNA. CDR3 length: 15 residues. CDR3 protein: CASRKGKSSNQPQHF.

The gene calls are TRBV27 and TRBJ2-7; the TCRdb D gene call, TRBD1, has no DNA to confirm it. The CDR3 sequence is 17 residues long. Germline V CDR1 and CDR2: MNHEY, SMNVEV (reference sequence). The CDR3 sequence: CASSEEIDRVVLYEQYF.

The chain carries TRBV15 and TRBJ2-7. Germline V lookup: CDR1 LNHNV, CDR2 YYDKDF (reference sequence). The CDR3 loop spans 12 amino acids. CDR3 sequence: CATSSDYYEQYF.

The gene calls are TRBV24-1 and TRBJ1-1. Looked up from germline, CDR1 is KGHDR and CDR2 is SFDVKD. This CDR3 region has 16 residues. This chain's CDR3 is CATSSWALRGNTEAFF.